The subject of this entry is one TCR beta chain. Its specific antigen is unknown. No clone much larger than this one lies a single base away; base qualities are absent. Reading the label with the study, this specimen's time point is: pretreatment peripheral blood. The cohort comprised fewer than 35 patients with locally advanced or metastatic urothelial carcinoma treated at Memorial Sloan Kettering on a trial protocol. Peripheral blood mononuclear cells were collected pretreatment and during treatment, with between 1 and 8 total time points obtained per patient. The Qiagen DNeasy Blood extraction kit was used to purify genomic DNA from total PBMCs and tumor samples. PBMCs were collected pretreatment and during treatment, and were isolated and stored as previously described. Spanning cysteine to phenylalanine, the CDR3 consists of 15 amino acids. Only the CDR3 portion is preserved as DNA: 45 bases, with reading frame beginning at the first base. The junction shows trimming of 3 bases on V and 3 bases on J, plus 14 bases between the germline ends. CDR1 and CDR2 are read off the germline V gene as MDHEN and SYDVKM.

Synthetic TCR analog templates were spiked into each PCR so that absolute template abundance could be estimated from read counts. The immunoSEQ assay was used to amplify TCRbeta CDR3 regions from genomic DNA with bias-controlled V and J gene primers. Sequencing of rearranged TCRbeta segments was performed at approximately 20X coverage. For the original study's pipeline: Sequencing errors were corrected by clustering, and CDR3s were annotated against IMGT so that V, D and J genes could be assigned. Out-of-frame and stop-codon sequences were excluded, and only productive TCRbeta rearrangements were used in downstream analyses. Clonality was computed as one minus Shannon entropy normalized by the log of the number of unique productive sequences. Fisher's exact test with Benjamini-Hochberg correction, at a threshold of adjusted p below 0.01, was used to find clones that differed between time points or between blood and tumor. TCRdb re-hosts the immuneACCESS table, in-frame sequences only. Its copies lack some clones; in the studies checked, an unresolved V gene accounts for under half of them, and the cause for the rest is not known. D and trimming come from the DNA, and the V and J calls and clone size come from that table. Present in this sample are 50,000 or so clones, approximately 79% of which were seen just once. Together, the top ten hold more than 3% of the sample.

These data are taken from a study of PD-L1 blockade in urothelial cancer (dated by TCRdb to 2015 to 2018). Notes on the research overall: All patients started therapy in the mid-2010s and received atezolizumab 1,200 mg intravenously every 3 weeks. Twenty-five of 29 patients were males with bladder-origin urothelial cancer, and about 65% of the roughly 30 reported a prior smoking history. An ECOG performance status of 0 or 1 was recorded for the patients, and 0 to 3 prior chemotherapy regimens had been received by the patients. Blood samples were analyzed at 3 weeks after treatment start (second dose) and at 6 weeks after treatment start. Blood samples gave a median of about 130,000 T cells and under 85,000 unique TCRs, with a median clonality of 0.080. The study was an exploratory multi-omic analysis of somatic, immune and clinical correlates of response to PD-L1 blockade with atezolizumab in urothelial cancer. Pretreatment tumor samples, along with matched peripheral blood serially collected before and after atezolizumab treatment, were subjected to TCR sequencing. Durable clinical benefit was defined as a progression-free survival longer than 6 months, and TCR features were additionally tested against progression-free survival and overall survival. In the same patients, whole exome sequencing and RNA sequencing of pretreatment tumors were performed in addition to TCR sequencing. Durable clinical benefit was achieved by nine patients and was not achieved by 20 patients. Twenty-nine patients had pretreatment blood TCR-seq, about 25 had at least one posttreatment blood collection, and about 25 had tumor TCR-seq.

The paper's findings and limits, for the study overall: A pretreatment peripheral blood TCR clonality below the median was linked to improved progression-free and overall survival. Because the sample size was small (n ≈ 30) and many exploratory analyses were performed, the results are intended to be hypothesis-generating. Patients with durable benefit showed greater expansion of tumor-associated TCR clones in peripheral blood 3 weeks after starting treatment (n of about 22, p = 0.022).

This TCR came from an older man with urothelial cancer. The rearranged chain carries TRBV28 and TRBJ1-1; the D segment cannot be called with confidence. Sequenced here: PBMCs, sampled around atezolizumab (anti-PD-L1) treatment. This receptor has the CDR3 CASSFQVILDTEAFF. The nucleotide sequence is given as TGTGCCAGCAGTTTCCAGGTAATCCTTGACACTGAAGCTTTCTTT.